The 10 T cell receptor beta chains given below trace back to one sample, sequenced in a study of T-cell memory formation after mild COVID-19. TCRdb used MiXCR to reprocess the 5' RACE reads, holding one entry per CDR3 protein. The sample gives 450,000 to 700,000 distinct CDR3 sequences, approximately 19% of which show up once; more than 10% is in the top ten. Source material: PBMCs or a T cell subset sorted from them (not recorded which). The receptors come from an adult woman who had mild COVID-19 (a few samples of this study predate the infection). Cell type and time point are not known.

The table lists this clonotype with a count of one. The rearrangement uses TRBV6-2 or TRBV6-3 and TRBJ2-7, with no clear D. CDR3 length equals 14 residues. Germline CDR1 reads MNHEY; CDR2 reads SVGEGT. V gave up 2 bases and J gave up 3 bases, with 11 bases separating them. DNA for the CDR3: TGTGCCAGCAGTTACAGGCTACCGATCTACGAGCAGTACTTC. It encodes CASSYRLPIYEQYF.

This clonotype came up a few times. This chain connects TRBV19 to TRBJ1-2; D ambiguous. Looked up from germline, CDR1 is LNHDA and CDR2 is SQIVND (reference sequence). V was clipped by 2 bases and J by 4 bases, with 11 bases between them. The CDR3 runs 14 residues. The CDR3 DNA sequence: TGTGCCAGTAGTATATCGGGTAGGATCTATGGCTACACCTTC. It yields the protein CASSISGRIYGYTF.

V usage is TRBV20-1 and J usage is TRBJ1-2; 10 positions match TRBD1. The CDR3 totals 13 residues. Germline V CDR1 and CDR2: DFQATT, SNEGSKA (reference sequence). Trimming at V came to 6 bases and at J to 5 bases, leaving 6 bases not matched to a gene. CDR3: CSAPGQGSYGYTF. The CDR3 DNA sequence: TGCAGTGCACCGGGACAGGGGAGTTATGGCTACACCTTC.

This clonotype was observed a few times. V usage is TRBV30 and J usage is TRBJ2-7, with 10 bases lining up with TRBD1. CDR1 GTSNPN and CDR2 SVGIG come from the germline V gene (reference sequence). The CDR3 is 14 residues long. Trimming cost V 2 bases and J 2 bases; bases outside gene matches: 3. CDR3 residues: CAWSTGTGAYEQYF. Written as DNA, the CDR3 is TGTGCCTGGAGTACCGGGACAGGGGCCTACGAGCAGTACTTC.

The chain couples TRBV30 to TRBJ2-7, with 10 bases fitting TRBD1. Germline values: CDR1 GTSNPN, CDR2 SVGIG (reference sequence). This CDR3 comprises 15 residues. V dropped 5 bases and J dropped 0; count of bases not matched to a gene: 7. The CDR3 is CAWARGQGISYEQYF. DNA for the CDR3: TGTGCCTGGGCCCGGGGACAGGGGATCTCCTACGAGCAGTACTTC.

There are a few counts of this clonotype. The genes are TRBV7-6 and TRBJ1-5; TRBD1 agrees at 8 bases. V gave up 5 bases and J gave up 5 bases; unmatched junction bases: 2. This CDR3 comprises 13 residues. The germline V gene encodes CDR1 SGHVS and CDR2 FNYEAQ. CDR3: CASSQGADQPQHF. CDR3 in DNA: TGTGCCAGCAGCCAGGGGGCTGATCAGCCCCAGCATTTT.

The rearrangement uses TRBV19 and TRBJ1-1, with 9 bases fitting TRBD1. The J segment lost 10 bases and the V segment lost 5 bases, leaving 11 bases of the junction unmatched. The CDR3 is 14 amino acids. Germline CDR1 and CDR2: LNHDA and SQIVND (reference sequence). The CDR3 reads CASSAGQGSVGAFF. The DNA for the CDR3 is TGTGCCAGTAGTGCCGGACAGGGGTCGGTCGGAGCTTTCTTT.

This clonotype was counted between two and nine times. This chain connects TRBV6-1 to TRBJ2-7; tentative D call: TRBD2 (6 bases). The germline V and J ends were trimmed by 8 bases and 2 bases, with 13 bases remaining between them. Germline CDR1 is MNHNS and CDR2 is SASEGT. The CDR3 covers 13 residues. The CDR3, as DNA: TGTGCCAGCGAGGGGCCGGGAGCCTACGAGCAGTACTTC. This encodes CASEGPGAYEQYF.

This clonotype has a handful of counts. The genes are TRBV7-6 and TRBJ2-1; D not resolved. The CDR3 extends over 16 amino acids. CDR1 SGHVS and CDR2 FNYEAQ come from the germline V gene. Trimming shortened V by 1 base and J by 5 bases, and 15 bases separated the two germline ends. The CDR3 coding sequence is TGTGCCAGCAGCTTAGGGGCCGGGTTCAGGAACAATGAGCAGTTCTTC. Translated, it gives CASSLGAGFRNNEQFF.

Written as DNA, the CDR3 is TGCGCCAGCAGCCAAGGTTGGGGCAGTCGAAGAGAAAAACTGTTTTTT. It translates to CASSQGWGSRREKLFF. The chain employs TRBV4-3 and TRBJ1-4; possibly TRBD1 for D (5 bases). V was clipped by 1 base and J by 8 bases, with 17 bases between them. The CDR3 runs 16 residues. CDR1 is LGHNA, CDR2 YSLEER, per germline.